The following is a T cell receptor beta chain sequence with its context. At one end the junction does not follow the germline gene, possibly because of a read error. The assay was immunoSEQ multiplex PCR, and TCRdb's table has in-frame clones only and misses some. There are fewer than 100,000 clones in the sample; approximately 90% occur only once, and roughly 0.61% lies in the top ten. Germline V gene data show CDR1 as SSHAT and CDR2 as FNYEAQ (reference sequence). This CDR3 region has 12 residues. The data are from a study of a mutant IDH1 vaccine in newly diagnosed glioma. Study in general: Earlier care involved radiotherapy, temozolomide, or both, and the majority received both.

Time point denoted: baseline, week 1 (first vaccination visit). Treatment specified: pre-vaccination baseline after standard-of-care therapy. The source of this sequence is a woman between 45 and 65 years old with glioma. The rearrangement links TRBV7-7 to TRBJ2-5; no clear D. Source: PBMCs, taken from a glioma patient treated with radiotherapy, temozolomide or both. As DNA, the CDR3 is TGTGCTAGCAGTTCCGGGCGTGAGACCCAGTACTTC. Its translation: CASSSGRETQYF.